Detailed here is one TCR beta chain. The entry originates in a study of blood T cell repertoires in COVID-19. Repertoires were generated with immunoSEQ multiplex PCR, while TCRdb's copy carries only in-frame clones and drops some. Among 450,000 to 500,000 clones, 75% to 90% were seen once, and the ten largest hold around 0.7%. The CDR3 runs 11 residues. Trimming left V 4 bases short and J 6 bases short, with 7 bases between. CDR1 and CDR2 from the germline V gene are SGHAT and FQNNGV. The receptor's source is a woman aged 18-29 years who had recovered from COVID-19. The sample was PBMCs or T cells enriched from blood (not recorded which). The rearrangement uses TRBV11-2 and TRBJ2-7; D remains unclear. The CDR3 is CASSSYSEQYF. CDR3 nucleotides: TGTGCCAGCAGCTCCTATAGCGAGCAGTACTTC. The entire variable domain, with the rest obtained from reference TRBV11-2 and TRBJ2-7, is as follows: EAGVAQSPRYKIIEKRQSVAFWCNPISGHATLYWYQQILGQGPKLLIQFQNNGVVDDSQLPKDRFSAERLKGVDSTLKIQPAKLEDSAVYLCASSSYSEQYFGPGTRLTVT.